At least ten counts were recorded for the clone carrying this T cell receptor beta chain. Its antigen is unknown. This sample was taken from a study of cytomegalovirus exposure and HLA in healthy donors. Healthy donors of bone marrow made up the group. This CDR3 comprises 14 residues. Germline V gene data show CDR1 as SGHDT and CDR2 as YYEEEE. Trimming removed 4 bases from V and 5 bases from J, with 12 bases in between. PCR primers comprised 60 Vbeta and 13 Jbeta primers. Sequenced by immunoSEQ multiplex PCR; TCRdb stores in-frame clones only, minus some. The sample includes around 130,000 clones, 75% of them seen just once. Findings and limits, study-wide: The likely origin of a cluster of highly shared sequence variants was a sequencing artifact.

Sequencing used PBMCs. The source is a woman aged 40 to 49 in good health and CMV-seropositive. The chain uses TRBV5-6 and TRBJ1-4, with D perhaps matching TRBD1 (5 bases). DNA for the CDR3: TGTGCCAGCAGCCCCTGGGGCGGCAATGAAAAACTGTTTTTT. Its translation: CASSPWGGNEKLFF.